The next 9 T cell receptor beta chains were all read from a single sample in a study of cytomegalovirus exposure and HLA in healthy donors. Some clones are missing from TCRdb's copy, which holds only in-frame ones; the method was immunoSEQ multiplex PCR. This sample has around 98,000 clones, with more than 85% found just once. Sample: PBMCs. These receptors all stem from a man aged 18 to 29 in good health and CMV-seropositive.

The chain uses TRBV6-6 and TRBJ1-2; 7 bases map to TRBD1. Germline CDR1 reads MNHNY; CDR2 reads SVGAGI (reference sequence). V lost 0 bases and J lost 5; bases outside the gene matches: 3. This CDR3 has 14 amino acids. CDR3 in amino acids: CASSYSRTGYGYTF. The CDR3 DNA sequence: TGTGCCAGCAGTTACTCCCGGACAGGATATGGCTACACCTTC.

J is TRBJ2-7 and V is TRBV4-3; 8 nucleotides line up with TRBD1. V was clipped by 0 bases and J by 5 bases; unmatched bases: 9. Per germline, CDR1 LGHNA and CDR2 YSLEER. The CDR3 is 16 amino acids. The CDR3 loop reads CASSQDPRTGIDEQYF. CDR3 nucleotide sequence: TGCGCCAGCAGCCAAGATCCCCGGACAGGGATAGACGAGCAGTACTTC.

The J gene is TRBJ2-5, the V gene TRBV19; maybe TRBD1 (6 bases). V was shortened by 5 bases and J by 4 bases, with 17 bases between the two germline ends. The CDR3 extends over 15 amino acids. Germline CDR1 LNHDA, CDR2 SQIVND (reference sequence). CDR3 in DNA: TGTGCCAGTAGTGCCCCCAGGGGCGCCGGAGAGACCCAGTACTTC. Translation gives CASSAPRGAGETQYF.

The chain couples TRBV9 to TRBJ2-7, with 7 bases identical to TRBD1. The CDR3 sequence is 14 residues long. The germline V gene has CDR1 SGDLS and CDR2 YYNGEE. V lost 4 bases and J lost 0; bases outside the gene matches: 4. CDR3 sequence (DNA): TGTGCCAGCAGCAGACAGGGAAGCTCCTACGAGCAGTACTTC. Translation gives CASSRQGSSYEQYF. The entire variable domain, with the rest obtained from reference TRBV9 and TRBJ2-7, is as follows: DSGVTQTPKHLITATGQRVTLRCSPRSGDLSVYWYQQSLDQGLQFLIQYYNGEERAKGNILERFSAQQFPDLHSELNLSSLELGDSALYFCASSRQGSSYEQYFGPGTRLTVT.

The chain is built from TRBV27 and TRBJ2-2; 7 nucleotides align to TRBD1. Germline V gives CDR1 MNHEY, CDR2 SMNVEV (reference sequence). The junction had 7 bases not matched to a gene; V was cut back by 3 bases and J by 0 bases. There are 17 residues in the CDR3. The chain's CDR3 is CASSFGQARTNTGELFF. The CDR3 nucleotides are TGTGCCAGCAGTTTCGGACAGGCGCGGACGAACACCGGGGAGCTGTTTTTT.

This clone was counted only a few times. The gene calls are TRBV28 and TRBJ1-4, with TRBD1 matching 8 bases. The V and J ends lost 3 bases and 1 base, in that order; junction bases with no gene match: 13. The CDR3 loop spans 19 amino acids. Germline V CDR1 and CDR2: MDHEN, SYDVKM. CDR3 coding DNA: TGTGCCAGCAGTTTCCTTGGACAGGGAGGGTGGGGAACTAATGAAAAACTGTTTTTT. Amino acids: CASSFLGQGGWGTNEKLFF. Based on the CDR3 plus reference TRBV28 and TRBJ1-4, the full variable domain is DVKVTQSSRYLVKRTGEKVFLECVQDMDHENMFWYRQDPGLGLRLIYFSYDVKMKEKGDIPEGYSVSREKKERFSLILESASTNQTSMYLCASSFLGQGGWGTNEKLFFGSGTQLSVL.

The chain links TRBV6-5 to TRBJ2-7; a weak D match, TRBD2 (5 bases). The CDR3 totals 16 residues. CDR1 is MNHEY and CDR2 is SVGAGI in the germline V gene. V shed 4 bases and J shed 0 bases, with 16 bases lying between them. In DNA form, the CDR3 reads TGTGCCAGCAGTTCCTCCCTTCCCGGGAACTCCTACGAGCAGTACTTC. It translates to CASSSSLPGNSYEQYF.

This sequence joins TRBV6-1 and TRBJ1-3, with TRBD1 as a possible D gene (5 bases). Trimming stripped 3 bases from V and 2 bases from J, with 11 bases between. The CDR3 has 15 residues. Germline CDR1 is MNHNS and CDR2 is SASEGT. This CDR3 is CASSEAGIPGNTIYF. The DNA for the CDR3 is TGTGCCAGCAGTGAGGCAGGGATCCCTGGAAACACCATATATTTT.

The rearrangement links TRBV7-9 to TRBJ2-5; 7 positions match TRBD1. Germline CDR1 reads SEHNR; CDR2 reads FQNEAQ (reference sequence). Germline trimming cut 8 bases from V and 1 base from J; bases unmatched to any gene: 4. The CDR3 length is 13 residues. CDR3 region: CASLTGAQETQYF. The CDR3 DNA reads TGTGCCAGCCTTACAGGGGCCCAAGAGACCCAGTACTTC.